This T cell receptor beta chain was recovered during a study of spatial heterogeneity in lung cancer. Study-wide findings and caveats: Expanded intratumoral alpha and beta TCR counts tracked tumor mutation counts.

Time point reported: sample taken at primary tumor resection. The donors comprised about 69 untreated early-stage non-small cell lung cancer patients. TCRdb reanalysed the 5' RACE reads using MiXCR and keeps one entry per CDR3 protein. This sample has more than 10,000 distinct CDR3 sequences, with around 3.1% found just once. The table lists this clonotype with many counts. Its antigen is as yet unknown. Germline CDR1 SGDLS, CDR2 YYNGEE. The CDR3 has 13 residues. The V end lost 2 bases, the J end lost 6 bases, and 8 bases lay between the germline ends. The source was lung tumor tissue, collected at surgery. The chain uses TRBV9 and TRBJ2-2; D is undetermined. The source of this sequence is a male donor with early-stage non-small cell lung cancer. The CDR3, as DNA: TGTGCCAGCAGCGTGAGTCGTTCCGGGGAGCTGTTTTTT. The encoded protein is CASSVSRSGELFF.